This T cell receptor beta chain was sequenced during a study of Ad26.COV2.S vaccination and SARS-CoV-2 variants. The protocol was immunoSEQ multiplex PCR, while the TCRdb copy is restricted to in-frame clones and leaves out a portion. The sample lists hundreds of thousands of clones, roughly 85% seen once, with approximately 3.5% in the top ten. CDR1 GTSNPN and CDR2 SVGIG come from the germline V gene (reference sequence). The CDR3 length is 14 residues. Deletions cut 7 bases from V and 4 bases from J, with 19 bases between. As for treatment: roughly 18 received Ad26.COV2.S at low or high dose, single or two shots; about five received placebo; per-sample allocation not given. Collection of the samples took place on day 63 after the first injection of vaccine or placebo.

The sequencing here drew on peripheral blood, taken in a trial of Ad26.COV2.S vaccine versus placebo. This receptor was taken from a person aged 18-65 years who received the Ad26.COV2.S COVID-19 vaccine or a placebo. V usage is TRBV30 and J usage is TRBJ1-2; D gene ambiguous. The CDR3 region is CASPLRSGSYGYTF. CDR3 in DNA: TGTGCCTCCCCCCTAAGGTCGGGGAGCTATGGCTACACCTTC.